This paragraph reports one TCR beta chain. What it binds is unknown. Sequenced by immunoSEQ multiplex PCR; TCRdb stores in-frame clones only, minus some. The table lists fewer than 130,000 clones, 90% to 95% of them singletons. These data originate in a study of T cell responses to AZD1222 COVID-19 vaccine. As for the study in general: Combined were second doses at about 4 or about 12 weeks. General study results and limits: Increases in Spike-specific TCR breadth and depth were seen after two AZD1222 doses. The study found vaccine-associated CD4 TCRs spanning spike, dominant at 160-218 and 743-854. The donor cohort was predominantly white British with a female majority, and clonal diversity may have been underestimated.

V was trimmed by 3 bases and J by 9 bases, leaving 12 bases between them. This CDR3 region has 13 residues. Germline CDR1 and CDR2: LNHDA and SQIVND (reference sequence). The source was peripheral blood, collected on day 0 of AZD1222 vaccination. The clonotype originates from an adult in good health. This rearrangement joins TRBV19 to TRBJ1-5; possible D gene TRBD1, 5 bases. CDR3 in amino acids: CASSIRQSGPQHF. The CDR3 DNA reads as TGTGCCAGTAGTATCCGACAGTCAGGGCCCCAGCATTTT.